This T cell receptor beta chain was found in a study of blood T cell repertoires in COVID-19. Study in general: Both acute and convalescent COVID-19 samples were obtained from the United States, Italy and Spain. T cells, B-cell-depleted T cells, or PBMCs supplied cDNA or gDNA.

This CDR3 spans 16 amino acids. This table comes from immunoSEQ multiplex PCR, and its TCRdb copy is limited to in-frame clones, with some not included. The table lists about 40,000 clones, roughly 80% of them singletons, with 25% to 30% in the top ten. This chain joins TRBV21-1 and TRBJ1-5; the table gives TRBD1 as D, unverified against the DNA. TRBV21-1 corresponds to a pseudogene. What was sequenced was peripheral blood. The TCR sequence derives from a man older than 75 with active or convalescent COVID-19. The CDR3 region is CASSNQGQLVNQPQHF. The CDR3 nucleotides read TGTGCCAGCAGCAATCAAGGACAGCTAGTAAATCAGCCCCAGCATTTT.